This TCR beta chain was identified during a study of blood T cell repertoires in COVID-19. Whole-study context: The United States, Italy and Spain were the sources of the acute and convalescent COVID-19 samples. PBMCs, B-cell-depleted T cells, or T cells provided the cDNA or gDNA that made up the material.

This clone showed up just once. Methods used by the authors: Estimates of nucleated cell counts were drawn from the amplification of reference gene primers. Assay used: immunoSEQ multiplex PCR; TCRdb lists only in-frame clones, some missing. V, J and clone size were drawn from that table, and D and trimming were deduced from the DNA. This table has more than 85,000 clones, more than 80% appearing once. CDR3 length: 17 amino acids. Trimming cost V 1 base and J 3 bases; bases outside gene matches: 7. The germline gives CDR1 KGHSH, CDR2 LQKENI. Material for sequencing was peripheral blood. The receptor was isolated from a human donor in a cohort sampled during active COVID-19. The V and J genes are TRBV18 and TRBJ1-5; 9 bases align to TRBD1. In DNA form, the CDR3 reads TGTGCCAGCTCACCACGGCAGACAGGGGGGAACAATCAGCCCCAGCATTTT. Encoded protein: CASSPRQTGGNNQPQHF.